This TCR beta chain was captured by sequencing in a study of shared clonotypes between healthy human individuals (dated by TCRdb to about 2020). Study-level background: A few men and two women, aged 18 to 49 years, made up the cohort. For each donor, CD4 naive and CD4 memory were each given three plates, CD8 naive was given two plates, and CD8 memory was given one plate. To estimate repertoire size and how much clonotypes are shared between individuals, the study performed deep sequencing of blood TCR repertoires from roughly five healthy adults. Libraries were prepared and TCR repertoires were sequenced by different laboratories using diverse techniques, in order to increase sequencing depth and limit assay-specific biases. Per donor, leukapheresis produced somewhere between about 0.94 and 9.5 billion PBMCs.

V drops 0 bases and J drops 3 bases, leaving 6 bases in between. CDR1 and CDR2 were assigned from the germline V gene as SGDLS and YYNGEE. Counted from cysteine to phenylalanine, this CDR3 has 13 amino acids. Only the CDR3 region is kept as DNA, spanning 39 bases read in frame from base 1. Using the deep immunoSEQ assay, TCR CDR3 regions were amplified from genomic DNA by multiplex PCR. Genomic DNA extracted from each cell subset was distributed evenly over all wells of several immunoSEQ 96-well plates, and each plate served as one replicate. For sorted subsets, 200 to 250 ng of genomic DNA, equivalent to 25,000 to 35,000 T cell genomes, went into each replicate PCR. The purified libraries were quantified using a Qubit 3.0 fluorometer, sized with a Bioanalyzer 2100, and then quantified again using the KAPA Library Quantification kit. Every immunoSEQ 96-well plate was sequenced on a dedicated single-read 150-cycle Illumina NextSeq 550 flow cell. The paper's data handling went like this. Because the immunoSEQ output included only junctional sequences and no quality scores, the filtering could not be the same as the filtering used for full-length reads. Sequences were annotated with PyIR, a Python wrapper for IgBLAST v1.9, using IMGT germline references to assign V/J genes and CDR3. Any read was removed if the V/J assignment was weak (E-value above 1e-6), the CDR3 was missing, or the read contained stop codons, out-of-frame junctions, or ambiguous translated residues. V3J clonotypes were defined as sequences sharing an identical inferred V gene, J gene, and CDR3 amino acid sequence. Percentage overlap between repertoires was computed as shared unique clonotypes divided by the size of the smaller repertoire. Richness of each repertoire was evaluated using RTK rarefaction, the Chao1 estimator, and Recon v2.1 estimates of unobserved clonotypes. Generation probabilities for all TCRbeta clonotypes obtained by the gDNA method from a few donors were computed using OLGA. TCRdb carries this immuneACCESS record with in-frame sequences only. Its versions omit some clonotypes, under half of them owing to an unresolved V gene in the studies checked, with the rest unexplained. V and J calls plus clone size are reproduced from that table; the DNA served to infer D and trimming. The sample table holds 850,000 to 1,100,000 clones, of which approximately 75% were seen once. Approximately 0.95% of the sample goes to the ten largest clones.

Donors were healthy HIV-negative adults with no recently reported acute infections or vaccinations. Every donor was a Caucasian adult living in Nashville, Tennessee, USA. CD4+ T cells were enriched by magnetic negative selection, after which naive cells were positively selected on CD45RA and the negative fraction was taken as the memory subset. Blood was obtained by leukapheresis, after which PBMCs were separated by Ficoll-Histopaque density gradient centrifugation and cryopreserved in liquid nitrogen vapor phase. Purity and quantity of every magnetically sorted T cell population were checked by analytical flow cytometry. Genomic DNA was isolated from each sorted fraction and quantified by UV absorbance on a Nanodrop 2000c. Details on this clone: Its antigen is still unknown. No qualities accompany the bases; no much larger clone lies one base away.

General study outcomes and caveats: Larger estimated clonotype richness was generally found for naive subsets than for memory subsets. Clonotypes shared by all four sorted-subset donors showed higher generation probabilities than non-shared clonotypes. Across four donors, about 4.5% of naive CD4, around 3.5% of naive CD8, under 2.5% of memory CD4, and under 0.45% of memory CD8 clonotypes were shared. Sampling was restricted to blood, and TCR repertoires in tissues likely differ from the TCR repertoires found in blood. Pairwise subsampling led to the expectation that sequencing depth would affect the degree of clonotype sharing among donors. Incomplete sequencing was indicated by rarefaction of sorted-subset datasets, despite the large sequencing depth. The genetic and exposure-history diversity represented was limited by the small number of donors.

The receptor comes from a man younger than 35 in good health. Some clones in this sample may be carry-over from other donors' samples. This chain joins TRBV9 to TRBJ1-1; the D gene cannot be resolved reliably. Sequencing was done on a sample of memory CD4+ T cells from PBMCs. The meaning of the sample's cell subset or site label: CD45RA-negative fraction. The base sequence is TGTGCCAGCAGCGTAGAGGTTTACACTGAAGCTTTCTTT. It encodes CASSVEVYTEAFF.